One T cell receptor (beta chain) is described in this entry. Its specificity is not known. This entry comes from a study of OX40 agonist ivuxolimab in advanced cancers. About the study: Six ivuxolimab dose levels, 0.01 to 10 mg/kg, were given intravenously every 2 weeks.

Libraries were prepared by immunoSEQ multiplex PCR; TCRdb keeps only in-frame clonotypes and omits some of them. Altogether around 63,000 clones are present, roughly 82% being singletons, with the ten largest covering more than 5.5%. Findings of the study overall: Low normalized clonal expansion also occurred in some nonresponding patients. CD8+ T cells averaged more expanded clones than CD4+. With doses of 0.1 to 3.0 mg/kg, CD4+ and CD8+ blood T cells had undergone clonal expansion by week 6.

The material sequenced was CD4+ or CD8+ T cells sorted from blood, taken in a trial of the OX40 agonist ivuxolimab. The receptor was isolated from an adult with an advanced solid tumor such as melanoma, head and neck, liver or kidney cancer.

The CDR3 reads CASTPSGAVGNEQFF. In nucleotides, the CDR3 is TGCGCCAGCACCCCCTCAGGCGCCGTGGGCAATGAGCAGTTCTTC. The chain combines TRBV5-1 with TRBJ2-1; D remains unclear. The length of the CDR3 is 15 residues. Per the germline V gene, CDR1 is SGHRS and CDR2 is YFSETQ. V lost 6 bases and J 6 bases, leaving 19 bases between the germline ends.